A selection of T cell receptor beta chains follows, all from one sample in a study of cytomegalovirus exposure and HLA in healthy donors. Some clones are missing from TCRdb's copy, which holds only in-frame ones; the method was immunoSEQ multiplex PCR. Here the sample spans about 180,000 clones, more than 70% being singletons. Sequencing input: PBMCs. The origin of the receptors is a girl aged 10 to 17 in good health and CMV-seropositive. The CDR3 runs from the conserved cysteine through the conserved F or W. A D gene is named only where the DNA matches it firmly. Clone sizes are given selectively: once, few, many, or a class where the clone is expanded.

TRBJ2-7,TRBV11-2,-,-,CASSQGRRVNYEQYF,TGTGCCAGCAGCCAAGGGCGCAGGGTCAACTACGAGCAGTACTTC
TRBJ1-2,TRBV27,-,-,CASSLPGFTGYTF,TGTGCCAGCAGTCTCCCAGGGTTTACTGGCTACACCTTC
TRBJ1-4,TRBV19,-,TRBD1,CASTRTGIGEKLFF,TGTGCCAGTACCCGGACAGGAATCGGTGAAAAACTGTTTTTT
TRBJ2-1,TRBV11-2,-,TRBD2,CASSMGLAIGNEQFF,TGTGCCAGCAGTATGGGACTAGCGATAGGGAATGAGCAGTTCTTC
TRBJ1-4,TRBV6-5,-,-,CASSYSNGANEKLFF,TGTGCCAGCAGTTACTCGAATGGGGCAAATGAAAAACTGTTTTTT
TRBJ1-2,TRBV5-5,-,-,CASSLLSTANYGYTF,TGTGCCAGCAGCTTGTTGTCAACAGCTAACTATGGCTACACCTTC
TRBJ2-5,TRBV9,-,-,CASSGWDSRRETQYF,TGTGCCAGCAGCGGCTGGGACTCCCGAAGAGAGACCCAGTACTTC
TRBJ2-7,TRBV4-2,-,TRBD2,CASSQDLVGLAVDSYEQYF,TGTGCCAGCAGCCAAGATTTAGTAGGACTAGCGGTTGACTCCTACGAGCAGTACTTC
TRBJ2-1,TRBV27,-,-,CASSPYEGGYYNEQFF,TGTGCCAGCAGTCCCTATGAGGGAGGTTACTACAATGAGCAGTTCTTC
TRBJ2-7,TRBV4-1,-,TRBD2,CASSHSLAGADEQYF,TGCGCCAGCAGCCATTCCCTAGCGGGAGCAGACGAGCAGTACTTC
TRBJ1-2,TRBV6-1,-,-,CASVKGQRSNYGYTF,TGTGCCAGCGTTAAAGGACAGCGATCTAACTATGGCTACACCTTC
TRBJ1-5,TRBV30,-,-,CAWSVNGGNQPQHF,TGTGCCTGGAGTGTAAACGGGGGCAATCAGCCCCAGCATTTT
TRBJ1-2,TRBV6-1,-,TRBD1,CASSEWVGQGGDSSNYGYTF,TGTGCCAGCAGTGAATGGGTGGGACAGGGTGGGGACTCCTCTAACTATGGCTACACCTTC
TRBJ2-1,TRBV29-1,-,TRBD1,CSVTTGQGRYNEQFF,TGCAGCGTTACTACTGGACAGGGACGGTACAATGAGCAGTTCTTC
TRBJ2-1,TRBV29-1,-,TRBD2,CSVVTAGRYAEQFF,TGCAGCGTTGTCACAGCGGGGAGGTACGCTGAGCAGTTCTTC
TRBJ1-2,TRBV7-9,-,TRBD1,CASSLGQGSGYTF,TGTGCCAGCAGCTTAGGACAGGGATCTGGCTACACCTTC
TRBJ2-7,TRBV6-4,few,-,CASSEGPGPYEQYF,TGTGCCAGCAGTGAAGGCCCAGGGCCCTACGAGCAGTACTTC
TRBJ2-2,TRBV18,-,-,CASSPGPPGELFF,TGTGCCAGCTCACCGGGGCCGCCCGGGGAGCTGTTTTTT
TRBJ2-1,TRBV4-1,-,-,CASSQGAYNEQFF,TGCGCCAGCAGCCAAGGAGCCTACAATGAGCAGTTCTTC
TRBJ2-7,TRBV10-1,-,TRBD2,CASSGPGGPSYEQYF,TGCGCCAGCAGTGGTCCGGGAGGGCCCTCCTACGAGCAGTACTTC
TRBJ1-1,TRBV19,-,-,CASTPMVPGADLNTEAFF,TGTGCCAGTACCCCAATGGTGCCAGGGGCCGACCTGAACACTGAAGCTTTCTTT
TRBJ1-2,TRBV15,-,-,CATAAWGQHNYGYTF,TGTGCCACCGCGGCCTGGGGGCAGCATAACTATGGCTACACCTTC
TRBJ2-5,TRBV27,few,-,CASSGDFQETQYF,TGTGCCAGCAGTGGGGACTTCCAAGAGACCCAGTACTTC
TRBJ2-7,TRBV4-1,-,-,CASSQDDSLSSYEQYF,TGCGCCAGCAGCCAAGATGACTCCCTTAGCTCCTACGAGCAGTACTTC
TRBJ1-2,TRBV5-1,-,TRBD1,CASSPGQEQNYGYTF,TGCGCCAGCAGCCCCGGACAGGAGCAGAACTATGGCTACACCTTC
TRBJ2-5,TRBV2,-,-,CASSVSVQETQYF,TGTGCCAGCAGTGTTAGTGTCCAAGAGACCCAGTACTTC
TRBJ2-7,TRBV6-5,-,TRBD1,CASSPTGINYEQYF,TGTGCCAGCTCCCCGACAGGGATTAACTACGAGCAGTACTTC
TRBJ2-1,TRBV6-6,few,-,CASSTGRGGEQFF,TGTGCCAGCAGTACAGGGAGGGGGGGGGAGCAGTTCTTC
TRBJ1-4,TRBV5-8,-,TRBD1,CASSSGQGVEKLFF,TGTGCCAGCAGCTCGGGACAGGGGGTAGAAAAACTGTTTTTT